Below, 22 T cell receptor beta chains from the same sample are listed, as sequenced in a study of T cells after yellow fever vaccination. TCRdb re-derived calls from the 5' RACE reads in MiXCR, one entry per CDR3 protein. In the table there are hundreds of thousands of distinct CDR3 sequences, 12% of which are singletons. Material: PBMCs, obtained on the day of the yellow fever booster vaccination. These receptors came from a man aged 25-45 years who received the YFV17D yellow fever vaccine.

This chain uses TRBV18 with TRBJ2-7; D may be TRBD1 (6 bases). The ends were cut back, 4 bases at V and 6 bases at J, with 16 bases in the middle. The CDR3 covers 14 residues. Germline-derived CDR1 and CDR2 are KGHSH and LQKENI. The CDR3 nucleotides are TGTGCCAGCTCACTCTTACGAGAACAGGGCGAGCAGTACTTC. The encoded protein is CASSLLREQGEQYF.

This clonotype was seen a few times. CDR3 in amino acids: CASSKWDYANHNEQFF. The DNA of the CDR3 is TGTGCCAGCAGTAAATGGGACTACGCCAATCACAATGAGCAGTTCTTC. This chain uses TRBV12-3 or TRBV12-4 with TRBJ2-1; TRBD2 matches 7 bases. The CDR3 runs to 16 residues. The V gene end was trimmed by 5 bases and the J gene end by 5 bases; junction bases not matched to a gene: 12.

This clonotype was observed many times. The chain links TRBV20-1 to TRBJ1-3; D gene ambiguous. The ends were cut back, 3 bases at V and 3 bases at J, with 9 bases in the middle. The CDR3 has 13 amino acids. The germline gives CDR1 DFQATT, CDR2 SNEGSKA (reference sequence). CDR3 loop: CSASDGVGNTIYF. CDR3 sequence (DNA): TGCAGTGCTAGTGACGGGGTTGGAAACACCATATATTTT.

This clonotype was found a few times. In DNA, the CDR3 is TGTGCCAGCAGCTTATTTACAGTCCAAGAGACCCAGTACTTC. Translating gives CASSLFTVQETQYF. The chain carries TRBV7-2 and TRBJ2-5; D unresolved. CDR1 is SGHTA and CDR2 is FQGNSA in the germline V gene. V was shortened by 2 bases and J by 1 base, with 8 bases between the two germline ends. The CDR3 covers 14 residues.

This clonotype appeared a few times. This chain links TRBV29-1 with TRBJ2-5; D possibly uses TRBD1 or TRBD2 (5 bases each). The CDR3 contains 16 residues. Germline V CDR1 and CDR2: SQVTM, ANQGSEA. Trimming removed 8 bases from V and 3 bases from J, with 25 bases in between. The CDR3 is CSSSGGPGTTKETQYF. The CDR3 DNA reads TGCAGCTCCAGTGGGGGTCCCGGGACCACTAAAGAGACCCAGTACTTC. The variable domain in full, completed from reference TRBV29-1 and TRBJ2-5, reads SAVISQKPSRDICQRGTSLTIQCQVDSQVTMMFWYRQQPGQSLTLIATANQGSEATYESGFVIDKFPISRPNLTFSTLTVSNMSPEDSSIYLCSSSGGPGTTKETQYFGPGTRLLVL.

This clonotype was seen only once. The V call is TRBV7-6, the J call TRBJ2-7, with 13 bases identical to TRBD2. This CDR3 has 16 amino acids. V lost 4 bases to trimming and J lost 6 bases; unmatched junction nucleotides: 9. Germline V CDR1 and CDR2: SGHVS, FNYEAQ. CDR3 DNA: TGTGCCAGCAGCTCAGGAACTAGCGGGAGGGCCGCCGAGCAGTACTTC. Its translation is CASSSGTSGRAAEQYF.

This clonotype was found a few times. DNA for the CDR3: TGTGCCAGCGGCCCCCCCGGGACAGCGCCGTCGGAGACCCAGTACTTC. Its protein is CASGPPGTAPSETQYF. The rearrangement uses TRBV28 and TRBJ2-5; 7 positions agree with TRBD1. Germline CDR1 MDHEN, CDR2 SYDVKM. The V segment lost 8 bases and the J segment 5 bases; nucleotides outside the gene matches: 17. The CDR3 length is 16 residues.

The chain has TRBV27 and TRBJ1-1, with a tentative D call TRBD1 (5 bases). V lost 8 bases and J lost 0, with 13 bases in between. The CDR3 spans 14 residues. Germline V lookup: CDR1 MNHEY, CDR2 SMNVEV (reference sequence). The CDR3 spells CASRLGGVNTEAFF. CDR3 in DNA: TGTGCCAGCCGGTTGGGGGGGGTGAACACTGAAGCTTTCTTT.

The rearrangement links TRBV4-3 to TRBJ1-2; tentative D call: TRBD1 (5 bases). Germline values: CDR1 LGHNA, CDR2 YSLEER. V was trimmed by 3 bases and J by 8 bases, leaving 10 bases between them. The length of the CDR3 is 12 residues. The DNA of the CDR3 is TGCGCCAGCAGCCAGGGGCTACAAGGCTACACCTTC. It codes for CASSQGLQGYTF.

This clonotype has ten or more counts. The CDR3 is CASSRGQGPGGNSNQPQHF. For the CDR3, the DNA is TGTGCCAGCAGTAGGGGACAGGGCCCAGGCGGCAATAGCAATCAGCCCCAGCATTTT. This chain uses TRBV6-4 with TRBJ1-5, with TRBD1 matching over 9 bases. This CDR3 spans 19 amino acids. Germline lookup yields CDR1 MRHNA and CDR2 SNTAGT. V dropped 5 bases and J dropped 0; count of bases not matched to a gene: 14.

This clonotype came up a few times. V usage is TRBV29-1 and J usage is TRBJ1-2, with 8 bases identical to TRBD1. The CDR3 runs 12 residues. The J segment lost 2 bases and the V segment lost 7 bases, leaving 3 bases of the junction unmatched. Germline CDR1 is SQVTM and CDR2 is ANQGSEA. The CDR3 DNA reads TGCAGCGCAGGACAGGGAAACTATGGCTACACCTTC. It encodes CSAGQGNYGYTF. Using reference TRBV29-1 and TRBJ1-2 for the parts outside the CDR3, the full variable domain is SAVISQKPSRDICQRGTSLTIQCQVDSQVTMMFWYRQQPGQSLTLIATANQGSEATYESGFVIDKFPISRPNLTFSTLTVSNMSPEDSSIYLCSAGQGNYGYTFGSGTRLTVV.

The chain recombines TRBV29-1 with TRBJ2-7, with a tentative D call TRBD2 (5 bases). Germline CDR1 and CDR2: SQVTM and ANQGSEA. Between the trimmed V and J ends, which lost 6 bases and 3 bases, there was a span of 18 bases. This CDR3 contains 14 residues. The DNA for the CDR3 is TGCAGCGTGGTTACTAGTCTGACGATCTACGAGCAGTACTTC. It codes for CSVVTSLTIYEQYF.

The chain has TRBV20-1 and TRBJ2-1, with D hard to call. The V and J ends lost 0 bases and 5 bases respectively, with 11 bases between them. Germline V CDR1 and CDR2: DFQATT, SNEGSKA (reference sequence). CDR3 length: 14 residues. CDR3 loop: CSARDVGLHNEQFF. The CDR3 DNA sequence: TGCAGTGCTAGAGATGTGGGCTTACACAATGAGCAGTTCTTC.

The V and J genes are TRBV6-5 and TRBJ1-1; weak D call: TRBD1 (5 bases). V lost 0 bases and J lost 4, with 12 bases in between. In germline, CDR1 is MNHEY, CDR2 SVGAGI. The CDR3 runs to 15 residues. CDR3 amino acids: CASSYSTRGTTEAFF. The CDR3 region has the DNA TGTGCCAGCAGTTACTCAACTCGGGGGACCACTGAAGCTTTCTTT.

The rearrangement uses TRBV7-2 and TRBJ2-7, with no clear D. The germline V and J ends were trimmed by 5 bases and 5 bases, with 13 bases remaining between them. CDR1 and CDR2 from the germline V gene are SGHTA and FQGNSA. The CDR3 has 13 amino acids. This CDR3 reads CASSRAEVHEQYF. CDR3 sequence (DNA): TGTGCCAGCAGCCGCGCCGAGGTCCACGAGCAGTACTTC.

The V and J genes are TRBV7-2 and TRBJ2-5; D gene unclear. Germline V gene lookup returns CDR1 SGHTA and CDR2 FQGNSA. Trimming removed 2 bases from V and 7 bases from J, with 14 bases in between. This CDR3 is 14 amino acids long. The CDR3 spells CASSLSERVGTQYF. DNA of the CDR3: TGTGCCAGCAGCTTAAGCGAACGGGTGGGGACCCAGTACTTC.

This clonotype has more than one count but fewer than ten. The V call is TRBV7-3, the J call TRBJ2-1; 7 bases match TRBD2. The CDR3 is 15 residues long. The V segment lost 5 bases and the J segment 5 bases; nucleotides outside the gene matches: 9. CDR1 SGHTA and CDR2 FQGTGA come from the germline V gene. The CDR3 region is CASSARGETDNEQFF. CDR3 sequence (DNA): TGTGCCAGCAGCGCACGGGGGGAAACCGACAATGAGCAGTTCTTC.

This clonotype was observed a few times. One end of the junction does not line up with germline, which may come from a read error. The CDR3 bases are TGCAGTGGTAGATGGCTAGCGGGGGGAAGGGAGCAGTTCTTC. Protein: CSGRWLAGGREQFF. The chain joins TRBV20-1 to TRBJ2-1; 11 bases are a match to TRBD2. CDR3 size: 14 residues. Germline V gene data show CDR1 as DFQATT and CDR2 as SNEGSKA (reference sequence).

This chain links TRBV5-6 with TRBJ2-2; tentative D call: TRBD1 (6 bases). The CDR3 is 16 residues long. Germline V gives CDR1 SGHDT, CDR2 YYEEEE. Trimming took off 0 bases at V and 1 base at J, with 10 bases between the two ends. Here the CDR3 reads CASSLAKTGNTGELFF. The CDR3 DNA sequence: TGTGCCAGCAGCTTGGCCAAGACAGGGAACACCGGGGAGCTGTTTTTT.

This clonotype was detected only a few times. The chain carries TRBV30 and TRBJ2-7, with a weak D call TRBD1 (7 bases). Trimming cost V 0 bases and J 2 bases, with 17 bases left between them. This CDR3 spans 16 amino acids. The V gene's germline CDR1 is GTSNPN and CDR2 SVGIG (reference sequence). CDR3 sequence: CAWSVRRGPNPYEQYF. CDR3 coding DNA: TGTGCCTGGAGTGTACGGAGGGGGCCAAATCCCTACGAGCAGTACTTC.

This clonotype has more than one count but fewer than ten. This chain uses TRBV6-1 with TRBJ2-7; D remains unclear. Between the trimmed V and J ends, which lost 2 bases and 3 bases, there was a span of 11 bases. This CDR3 is built from 14 residues. CDR1 is MNHNS and CDR2 is SASEGT in the germline V gene. CDR3 in DNA: TGTGCCAGCAGTGAAATCGGAGAAAACTACGAGCAGTACTTC. Residues: CASSEIGENYEQYF.

V gene TRBV4-3 combines with J gene TRBJ2-7; the match to TRBD1 covers 9 bases. V lost 2 bases and J lost 3; bases outside the gene matches: 5. Germline V CDR1 and CDR2: LGHNA, YSLEER. The CDR3 runs 15 residues. The chain's CDR3 is CASSQLKTGGYEQYF. For the CDR3, the DNA is TGCGCCAGCAGCCAACTAAAGACAGGGGGCTACGAGCAGTACTTC.